These 13 T cell receptor beta chains share one sample of origin, sequenced in a study of T-cell memory formation after mild COVID-19. Using its own MiXCR run on the 5' RACE reads, TCRdb lists one record per CDR3 protein. The profile covers roughly 130,000 distinct CDR3 sequences, with 16% appearing a single time and around 13% taken by the ten largest. The material sequenced was PBMCs or a T cell subset sorted from them (not recorded which). Receptors originate from an adult woman who had mild COVID-19 (a few samples of this study predate the infection). Cell type and time point are not known.

This clonotype has a handful of counts. This chain uses TRBV7-9 with TRBJ2-1, with D unclear. Germline CDR1 and CDR2: SEHNR and FQNEAQ (reference sequence). Between the trimmed V and J ends, which lost 3 bases and 5 bases, there was a span of 8 bases. The CDR3 length is 13 residues. CDR3: CASSFSENNEQFF. As DNA, the CDR3 is TGTGCCAGCAGCTTTTCAGAAAACAATGAGCAGTTCTTC.

The CDR3 protein is CASSLYPETGGNTIYF. DNA for the CDR3: TGTGCCAGCAGCTTATATCCGGAAACTGGAGGAAACACCATATATTTT. This chain uses TRBV11-2 with TRBJ1-3; no definite D call. Germline-derived CDR1 and CDR2 are SGHAT and FQNNGV. Trimming shortened V by 2 bases and J by 4 bases, and 15 bases separated the two germline ends. The CDR3 covers 16 residues.

The J gene is TRBJ2-3, the V gene TRBV6-6; possibly TRBD1 or TRBD2 for D (5 bases each). The CDR3 runs 15 residues. V was cut by 0 bases and J by 3 bases, with 10 bases left in between. Germline V gene lookup returns CDR1 MNHNY and CDR2 SVGAGI (reference sequence). CDR3 bases: TGTGCCAGCAGTTACTCGAGGGGTATTACAGATACGCAGTATTTT. As protein: CASSYSRGITDTQYF.

The gene calls are TRBV18 and TRBJ2-1; TRBD2 matches 13 bases. Germline V gives CDR1 KGHSH, CDR2 LQKENI. The CDR3 extends over 18 amino acids. Unmatched junction bases numbered 17, after V lost 6 bases and J lost 9 bases. The CDR3, as DNA: TGTGCCAGCTCGCCGGGACTAGCGGGAATCGTGGCCGTCACTGAGCAGTTCTTC. It specifies CASSPGLAGIVAVTEQFF.

There are many counts of this clonotype. The gene calls are TRBV28 and TRBJ2-7; D tentatively fits TRBD1 or TRBD2 (5 bases each). Looked up from germline, CDR1 is MDHEN and CDR2 is SYDVKM. CDR3 length equals 12 residues. V lost 3 bases, J lost 3 bases, and 6 bases lay in between. In DNA form, the CDR3 reads TGTGCCAGCAGTTTGGGGGACTACGAGCAGTACTTC. Translated, it gives CASSLGDYEQYF. The full variable domain, completed using reference TRBV28 and TRBJ2-7, is DVKVTQSSRYLVKRTGEKVFLECVQDMDHENMFWYRQDPGLGLRLIYFSYDVKMKEKGDIPEGYSVSREKKERFSLILESASTNQTSMYLCASSLGDYEQYFGPGTRLTVT.

This clonotype showed up just a few times. This chain links TRBV7-3 with TRBJ2-3; D call uncertain. The ends were cut back, 4 bases at V and 5 bases at J, with 13 bases in the middle. This CDR3 contains 14 residues. Per germline, CDR1 SGHTA and CDR2 FQGTGA. The CDR3 here is CASSSGYLGDTQYF. CDR3 nucleotides: TGTGCCAGCAGCTCCGGGTACTTAGGAGATACGCAGTATTTT.

This clonotype was detected only a few times. The gene calls are TRBV7-2 and TRBJ2-1, with D unresolved. Germline V gene data show CDR1 as SGHTA and CDR2 as FQGNSA. V shed 1 base and J shed 8 bases, with 12 bases lying between them. This CDR3 region has 14 residues. Written as DNA, the CDR3 is TGTGCCAGCAGCTTAGATAAACCCTCGGATGAGCAGTTCTTC. Its translation is CASSLDKPSDEQFF.

There are many counts of this clonotype. J is TRBJ1-1 and V is TRBV7-8, with 8 bases identical to TRBD1. V gave up 5 bases and J gave up 4 bases; unmatched junction bases: 6. This CDR3 has 14 residues. Per germline, CDR1 SGHVS and CDR2 FQNEAQ. CDR3 bases: TGTGCCAGCAGCCCGAGGACAGGGACCACTGAAGCTTTCTTT. Its protein is CASSPRTGTTEAFF.

This clonotype was found a few times. The gene calls are TRBV30 and TRBJ2-3, with 11 bases identical to TRBD2. Germline V CDR1 and CDR2: GTSNPN, SVGIG (reference sequence). With V trimmed by 2 bases and J by 6 bases, 4 bases remained unmatched. This CDR3 contains 14 residues. CDR3: CAWSRTSGFDTQYF. CDR3 nucleotide sequence: TGTGCCTGGAGTCGGACTAGCGGGTTCGATACGCAGTATTTT.

This clonotype has a handful of counts. This chain connects TRBV7-9 to TRBJ1-5; a possible D gene is TRBD1 (6 bases). Trimming cost V 5 bases and J 3 bases, with 14 bases left between them. The CDR3 sequence is 15 residues long. From germline, CDR1 is SEHNR and CDR2 FQNEAQ (reference sequence). The CDR3, as DNA: TGTGCCAGCAGCGGCCCGGGACACGACAATCAGCCCCAGCATTTT. Translation: CASSGPGHDNQPQHF. Looking up the rest from reference TRBV7-9 and TRBJ1-5 gives the full variable domain: DTGVSQNPRHKITKRGQNVTFRCDPISEHNRLYWYRQTLGQGPEFLTYFQNEAQLEKSRLLSDRFSAERPKGSFSTLEIQRTEQGDSAMYLCASSGPGHDNQPQHFGDGTRLSIL.

The chain couples TRBV24-1 to TRBJ1-2; no definite D call. The CDR3 is 12 residues long. V shed 4 bases and J shed 6 bases, with 8 bases lying between them. Germline assignment: CDR1 KGHDR and CDR2 SFDVKD. CDR3 nucleotides: TGTGCCACCAGTGAACCCGGTAATGGCTACACCTTC. Encoded protein: CATSEPGNGYTF.

The chain has TRBV5-1 and TRBJ2-1; D remains unclear. There are 14 residues in the CDR3. V was trimmed by 0 bases and J by 5 bases, leaving 9 bases between them. The germline gives CDR1 SGHRS, CDR2 YFSETQ. As DNA, the CDR3 is TGCGCCAGCAGCTTGGTCTCCCAGAACAATGAGCAGTTCTTC. This gives the protein CASSLVSQNNEQFF.

The genes are TRBV11-2 and TRBJ2-5, with D possibly TRBD1 on 6 matching bases. Germline CDR1 and CDR2: SGHAT and FQNNGV. The CDR3 contains 15 residues. V shed 1 base and J shed 7 bases, with 16 bases lying between them. Written as DNA, the CDR3 is TGTGCCAGCAGCTTAGTAGCCCAGGGGCAGGGGACCCAGTACTTC. It encodes CASSLVAQGQGTQYF.